These T cell receptor beta chains were read from a single sample in a study of T-cell reconstitution after alpha-beta-depleted transplantation in children. In TCRdb, the PCR reads were re-called with MiXCR into one record per CDR3 protein. The data hold 360,000 or so distinct CDR3 sequences, with over 20% observed a single time. Here the sequenced sample was PBMCs from the stem cell graft donor, taken from the stem cell graft. These receptors were collected from a human donor who donated a stem cell graft to a child with acute myeloid leukemia. Both conserved end residues are part of each CDR3. A D gene is named only where the DNA matches it firmly. A clone size is listed for some rows: how often the clone was seen (once, few, many), or a class if it is expanded.

>TRBJ1-3|TRBV25-1|few|NA
CASRRGTGNTIYF
TGTGCCAGCAGACGGGGGACTGGAAACACCATATATTTT
>TRBJ2-7|TRBV20-1|many|TRBD2
CSAGTSGGYEQYF
TGCAGTGCCGGGACTAGCGGGGGTTACGAGCAGTACTTC
>TRBJ2-3|TRBV27|many|TRBD2
CASSLRGRAGDTQYF
TGTGCCAGCAGTTTACGCGGGAGGGCAGGAGATACGCAGTATTTT
>TRBJ2-5|TRBV5-4|NA|NA
CASSPGTKQETQYF
TGTGCCAGCAGCCCCGGGACCAAGCAAGAGACCCAGTACTTC
>TRBJ2-1|TRBV5-1|few|TRBD1
CASSLTGGDYNEQFF
TGCGCCAGCAGCTTGACAGGGGGAGATTACAATGAGCAGTTCTTC
>TRBJ1-6|TRBV7-9|NA|TRBD1
CASSDGTGGSVALHF
TGTGCCAGCAGTGATGGTACAGGGGGGTCCGTGGCCCTCCACTTT
>TRBJ2-3|TRBV20-1|many|TRBD1
CSARASGTGTDTQYF
TGCAGTGCTAGAGCTTCCGGGACAGGCACAGATACGCAGTATTTT
>TRBJ2-5|TRBV7-9|few|NA
CASSFERTQETQYF
TGTGCCAGCAGCTTTGAGCGGACCCAAGAGACCCAGTACTTC
>TRBJ2-7|TRBV4-3|NA|NA
CASSQDFGRSYEQYF
TGCGCCAGCAGCCAAGATTTCGGCAGGTCGTACGAGCAGTACTTC
>TRBJ2-1|TRBV10-2|few|TRBD1
CASSGGTGGYNEQFF
TGCGCCAGCAGCGGGGGGACAGGGGGCTACAATGAGCAGTTCTTC
>TRBJ2-3|TRBV28|NA|NA
CASTLGPRTDTQYF
TGTGCCAGCACCTTGGGGCCGCGAACAGATACGCAGTATTTT
>TRBJ2-1|TRBV7-3|NA|TRBD2
CASSRGLAGTYNEQFF
TGTGCCAGCAGCAGGGGACTAGCGGGAACCTACAATGAGCAGTTCTTC
>TRBJ2-3|TRBV20-1|many|NA
CSATNGTFPDTQYF
TGCAGTGCCACTAACGGGACCTTCCCAGATACGCAGTATTTT
>TRBJ2-7|TRBV7-9|NA|TRBD1
CASSRGTGGTYEQYF
TGTGCCAGCTCCAGGGGGACAGGGGGTACCTACGAGCAGTACTTC
>TRBJ2-1|TRBV27|few|TRBD2
CASSLIAGVRDEQFF
TGTGCCAGCAGTTTAATAGCGGGAGTTAGGGATGAGCAGTTCTTC
>TRBJ2-1|TRBV12-5|NA|NA
CASGQEGPYNEQFF
TGTGCTAGTGGCCAGGAAGGGCCCTACAATGAGCAGTTCTTC
>TRBJ2-3|TRBV29-1|few|NA
CSSRGRHTDTQYF
TGCAGCTCCCGGGGCAGGCACACAGATACGCAGTATTTT
>TRBJ2-7|TRBV28|NA|NA
CASSLPSEIQYF
TGTGCCAGCAGTTTACCTAGCGAAATCCAGTACTTC
>TRBJ2-5|TRBV20-1|few|TRBD2
CSARPSGRPETQYF
TGCAGTGCTAGACCTAGCGGGAGGCCGGAGACCCAGTACTTC
>TRBJ1-1|TRBV20-1|many|NA
CSATVKNTEAFF
TGCAGTGCAACTGTCAAGAACACTGAAGCTTTCTTT
>TRBJ2-1|TRBV2|NA|TRBD1
CASSPGQGYYNEQFF
TGTGCCAGCAGTCCGGGACAGGGATACTACAATGAGCAGTTCTTC
>TRBJ2-7|TRBV6-5|many|TRBD1
CASRDRAHEQYF
TGTGCCAGCAGGGACAGGGCCCACGAGCAGTACTTC
>TRBJ1-3|TRBV7-9|once|NA
CASSLADSVFSGNTIYF
TGTGCCAGCAGCTTAGCGGACAGCGTTTTCTCTGGAAACACCATATATTTT
>TRBJ1-1|TRBV7-9|NA|NA
CASSPLRAMNTEAFF
TGTGCCAGCAGCCCCCTAAGGGCGATGAACACTGAAGCTTTCTTT
>TRBJ2-7|TRBV24-1|many|NA
CATSSSLGEQYF
TGTGCCACCAGTTCCTCCCTTGGAGAGCAGTACTTC
>TRBJ2-1|TRBV20-1|NA|NA
CSASGPGIRNEQFF
TGCAGTGCTAGTGGCCCGGGGATTCGGAATGAGCAGTTCTTC
>TRBJ2-1|TRBV27|few|TRBD1
CASSPIAGTGHREQFF
TGTGCCAGCAGCCCTATAGCCGGGACAGGGCATCGTGAGCAGTTCTTC
>TRBJ2-2|TRBV5-1|few|NA
CASSLRTANTGELFF
TGCGCCAGCAGCTTGCGGACAGCGAACACCGGGGAGCTGTTTTTT
>TRBJ2-1|TRBV12-3/TRBV12-4|many|NA
CARYGLDPYNEQFF
TGTGCCAGATACGGGCTAGACCCCTACAATGAGCAGTTCTTC
>TRBJ2-7|TRBV12-3/TRBV12-4|NA|TRBD2
CASSVGLAGVNEQYF
TGTGCCAGCAGTGTCGGACTAGCGGGAGTAAACGAGCAGTACTTC
>TRBJ2-7|TRBV12-3/TRBV12-4|NA|TRBD2
CASSLGSSGISYEQYF
TGTGCCAGCAGTTTAGGATCTAGCGGGATATCCTACGAGCAGTACTTC
>TRBJ2-1|TRBV20-1|many|TRBD2
CSAGASGGSYNEQFF
TGCAGTGCTGGGGCAAGCGGGGGATCCTACAATGAGCAGTTCTTC
>TRBJ2-7|TRBV20-1|many|TRBD1
CSAAQGKGDYEQYF
TGCAGTGCGGCACAGGGGAAAGGGGACTACGAGCAGTACTTC
>TRBJ2-5|TRBV10-3|few|NA
CAISEGLGLGTQYF
TGTGCCATCAGTGAGGGACTGGGACTGGGGACCCAGTACTTC
>TRBJ1-1|TRBV28|NA|NA
CASRGYTGNTEAFF
TGTGCCAGCAGGGGGTATACCGGGAACACTGAAGCTTTCTTT
>TRBJ2-1|TRBV28|NA|NA
CASSARGYGNNEQFF
TGTGCCAGCAGTGCCAGGGGTTACGGTAACAATGAGCAGTTCTTC
>TRBJ2-7|TRBV10-3|few|NA
CAISDTKGAYEQYF
TGTGCCATCAGTGATACGAAAGGGGCCTACGAGCAGTACTTC
>TRBJ2-3|TRBV4-2|NA|TRBD2
CASSQSYSPGLAGGDTQYF
TGTGCCAGCAGCCAATCTTACAGCCCGGGACTAGCCGGGGGAGATACGCAGTATTTT
>TRBJ1-1|TRBV10-3|many|NA
CAISEGQTNTEAFF
TGTGCCATCAGTGAGGGACAGACGAACACTGAAGCTTTCTTT
>TRBJ2-2|TRBV7-9|NA|NA
CASSPREGGNTGELFF
TGTGCCAGCAGCCCACGTGAAGGGGGGAACACCGGGGAGCTGTTTTTT
>TRBJ2-5|TRBV5-4|many|NA
CASSKPSGGQETQYF
TGTGCCAGCAGCAAACCATCGGGTGGCCAAGAGACCCAGTACTTC
>TRBJ2-1|TRBV7-2|few|NA
CASSGTLMSSYNEQFF
TGTGCCAGCAGCGGGACACTGATGAGCTCCTACAATGAGCAGTTCTTC
>TRBJ2-2|TRBV20-1|NA|TRBD2
CSASGAVTSGTGELFF
TGCAGTGCTAGTGGGGCCGTTACTAGCGGGACCGGGGAGCTGTTTTTT
>TRBJ2-5|TRBV28|few|NA
CASSLLRGNTQETQYF
TGTGCCAGCAGTTTATTACGCGGAAACACCCAAGAGACCCAGTACTTC
>TRBJ2-1|TRBV11-2|NA|TRBD2
CASSKSGTSGRIGAEQFF
TGTGCCAGCAGCAAGTCGGGGACTAGCGGGAGAATAGGTGCTGAGCAGTTCTTC
>TRBJ2-7|TRBV5-6|NA|TRBD2
CASHGTSGGEQYF
TGTGCCAGCCACGGGACTAGCGGTGGTGAGCAGTACTTC
>TRBJ2-7|TRBV11-1|NA|NA
CASSPKRRDGPPTTYEQYF
TGTGCCAGCAGCCCCAAGAGGCGGGATGGTCCCCCCACAACCTACGAGCAGTACTTC
>TRBJ2-7|TRBV7-2|many|NA
CASSLDRRSSYEQYF
TGTGCCAGCAGCTTAGACCGAAGGAGCTCCTACGAGCAGTACTTC
>TRBJ1-1|TRBV5-1|many|NA
CASSLGASEAFF
TGCGCCAGCAGCTTGGGCGCCTCTGAAGCTTTCTTT
>TRBJ1-6|TRBV20-1|many|NA
CSARVSWPNSPLHF
TGCAGTGCTAGGGTTTCGTGGCCAAATTCACCCCTCCACTTT
>TRBJ1-1|TRBV20-1|many|NA
CSASFSGHLNTEAFF
TGCAGTGCTAGTTTCTCGGGACACCTCAACACTGAAGCTTTCTTT